The clone carrying this T cell receptor (beta chain) was seen at least ten times. Its antigen is as yet unknown. Trimming took 7 bases from V and 0 from J; bases not matched to a gene: 4. This CDR3 region has 15 residues. Germline CDR1 and CDR2: SGHAT and FQDESV (reference sequence). Hyperthyroidism in the patients, aged 18 to 65, was newly diagnosed and under 2 months in duration. Pregnant or lactating patients were excluded, as were those with uncontrolled infection or other autoimmune disease. Clinical symptoms, serum thyroxine and TRAb, thyroid ultrasound and orbital computed tomography together formed the diagnostic basis. This record comes from a study of T cells in Graves' hyperthyroidism and ophthalmopathy. Study conclusions and caveats: Blood also held most thyroid clonotypes expanded beyond 0.001.

RNA transcripts were the template for amplifying TCR beta CDR3 regions. TCR CDR3 underwent first-round RT-PCR with the HTBI primer set. One entry per CDR3 protein results from TCRdb running MiXCR on the multiplex PCR reads. This table holds about 380,000 distinct CDR3 sequences, roughly 12% found once. The sequenced material came from blood. The chain combines TRBV11-1 with TRBJ2-7, with 12 bases aligning to TRBD2. The receptor was derived from a man under 40 with Graves' hyperthyroidism that later progressed to Graves' ophthalmopathy. CDR3 nucleotides: TGTGCCAGCACCGGACTAGCGGGGTTCTCCTACGAGCAGTACTTC. Encoded protein: CASTGLAGFSYEQYF.